This TCR beta chain comes out of a study of T-cell reconstitution after alpha-beta-depleted transplantation in children (dated by TCRdb to the mid-2010s). Describing the broader study: The study quantitatively tracked T-cell immune reconstitution after TCRalphabeta/CD19-depleted allogeneic hematopoietic cell transplantation in children using TCR repertoire profiling. The full study reports these points: The apparently early recovery of alphabetaT-cell counts about two months after transplant reportedly depended on only several hundred rapidly expanded clones that came from non-depleted graft cells. Over the following months the frequencies of hyperexpanded clones went down, and after one year T-cell counts and TCRbeta diversity were mostly credited to newly produced T cells. In some patients, the high TCRbeta diversity seen at day 60 was put down to recipient T cells and intrathymic progenitors that had survived conditioning.

The library was built by means of PCR. Sequencing instrument: Illumina HiSeq 2500. TCR libraries were prepared with molecular barcoding, using unique molecular identifiers to normalize TCRbeta repertoire quantification. TCRdb handled the public reads itself, with Q25 trimming in fastp and clone calling in MiXCR, and kept productive beta chains. Rows with a matching CDR3 protein are joined into one entry that keeps the most common DNA and genes. The sample data list fewer than 1 million distinct CDR3 sequences, and 15% to 20% of these were observed just once. Of the sample, 5% falls within the top ten clones. In the paper's terms, the treatment or condition label means: allogeneic hematopoietic cell transplantation with graft depleted of TCRalphabeta T cells and CD19 B cells. TCRalphabeta/CD19-depleted allogeneic hematopoietic cell grafts were given to the transplant recipients, all of whom were children.

The junction shows trimming of 2 bases on V and 1 base on J, and the gene matches do not reach 2 bases of it. CDR1 and CDR2 (MGHRA, YSYEKL) derive from the germline V gene. The CDR3 goes from the cysteine to the phenylalanine over 16 residues. The retained sequence is limited to the CDR3, 48 bases, with the frame set at the first base. A note on this clonotype: What antigen it recognizes has not been identified. Nothing much larger sits one base from this clone, and base qualities are not available.

Sequences were derived from PBMCs, mostly from graft donor cells, sampled 360 days after TCRalphabeta/CD19-depleted stem cell transplant. This TCR was recovered from a male patient aged 10 to 17 who had a stem cell transplant for acute lymphoblastic leukemia, so the T cells may come from the graft donor. The chain uses TRBV4-1 and TRBJ1-5; 10 bases in between match TRBD1. The CDR3 amino acid sequence is: CASSQRDRGSNQPQHF. The sequenced DNA: TGCGCCAGCAGCCAAAGGGACAGGGGAAGCAATCAGCCCCAGCATTTT.